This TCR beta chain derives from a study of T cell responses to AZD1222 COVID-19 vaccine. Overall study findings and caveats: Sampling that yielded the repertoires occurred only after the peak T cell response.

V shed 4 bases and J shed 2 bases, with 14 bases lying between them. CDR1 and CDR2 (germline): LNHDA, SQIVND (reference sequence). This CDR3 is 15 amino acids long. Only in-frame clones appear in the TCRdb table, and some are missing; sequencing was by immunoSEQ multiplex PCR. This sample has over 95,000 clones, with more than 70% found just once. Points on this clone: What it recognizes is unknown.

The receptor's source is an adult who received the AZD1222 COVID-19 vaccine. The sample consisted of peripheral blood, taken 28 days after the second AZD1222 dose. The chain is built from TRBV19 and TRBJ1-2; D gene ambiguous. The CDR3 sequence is CASSTLRQENYGYTF. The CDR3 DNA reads TGTGCCAGTAGTACCCTGCGGCAGGAGAACTATGGCTACACCTTC.